The T cell receptor (beta chain) under discussion was sequenced for a study of blood T cell repertoires in COVID-19. For the study at large: Samples representing acute and convalescent COVID-19 were sourced from the United States, Italy and Spain. Nucleic acid was either cDNA or gDNA, and it came from T cells, B-cell-depleted T cells, or PBMCs.

Trimming took 3 bases from V and 1 from J, leaving 12 bases between them. Germline assignment: CDR1 GTSNPN and CDR2 SVGIG (reference sequence). The CDR3 has 15 residues. Authors' methods: How many nucleated cells were present was estimated from reference gene primer amplification. Here immunoSEQ multiplex PCR was the method, and the copy in TCRdb shows in-frame clones only, minus some. The V and J calls and clone size were taken over from that table, and D and trimming were inferred from the DNA. The sample contains approximately 130,000 clones, 77% of which appear only once. The chain couples TRBV30 to TRBJ2-2; a weak D match, TRBD2 (6 bases). Sample: peripheral blood. The origin of this receptor is a man of 80 years or more with acute or convalescent COVID-19. CDR3 sequence: CAWRRGLRNTGELFF. The CDR3 DNA sequence: TGTGCCTGGAGGCGGGGACTGAGGAACACCGGGGAGCTGTTTTTT.